This is a list of T cell receptor beta chains from one sample in a study of PD-L1 blockade in urothelial cancer. Sequenced by immunoSEQ multiplex PCR; TCRdb stores in-frame clones only, minus some. The sample shows about 50,000 clones, approximately 80% of them seen only once. The sample consisted of PBMCs, taken around atezolizumab (anti-PD-L1) treatment. Every receptor here comes from an older man with urothelial cancer. Both conserved end residues are part of each CDR3. Each record gives: V gene, J gene, D gene, clone size, CDR3 protein, CDR3 DNA. A D gene is named only where the DNA matches it firmly. Rows give clone size only sometimes, using once, few, many, or a class for an expanded clone.

TRBV10-1	TRBJ2-7	NA	NA	CASSAEGGTYEQYF	TGCGCCAGCAGTGCTGAAGGCGGTACTTACGAGCAGTACTTC
TRBV10-1	TRBJ2-1	TRBD2	NA	CASSGPGLAGGENEQFF	TGCGCCAGCAGTGGGCCCGGACTAGCGGGAGGGGAAAATGAGCAGTTCTTC
TRBV6-6	TRBJ1-1	NA	NA	CASTRDNKAFF	TGTGCCAGCACCCGGGACAATAAAGCTTTCTTT
TRBV5-6	TRBJ1-4	NA	NA	CASSITTVTTNEKLFF	TGTGCCAGCAGCATTACCACAGTTACCACTAATGAAAAACTGTTTTTT
TRBV5-8	TRBJ2-4	NA	once	CASSAGQTLAKNIQYF	TGTGCCAGCAGCGCCGGACAGACACTAGCCAAAAACATTCAGTACTTC
TRBV4-1	TRBJ2-5	TRBD2	NA	CASSPEGLAGRETQYF	TGCGCCAGCAGCCCCGAAGGACTAGCGGGAAGGGAGACCCAGTACTTC
TRBV10-3	TRBJ2-2	TRBD1	NA	CAIRGQDGGELFF	TGTGCCATCAGGGGACAGGATGGCGGGGAGCTGTTTTTT
TRBV29-1	TRBJ2-1	TRBD1	NA	CSVGQGGVGEQFF	TGCAGCGTTGGACAGGGGGGGGTTGGTGAGCAGTTCTTC
TRBV5-1	TRBJ1-1	NA	once	CASSWGGMNTEAFF	TGCGCCAGCAGCTGGGGGGGCATGAACACTGAAGCTTTCTTT
TRBV19	TRBJ2-7	NA	NA	CASSIDGGMAGQYF	TGTGCCAGTAGTATAGATGGAGGCATGGCCGGGCAGTACTTC
TRBV2	TRBJ2-5	TRBD2	NA	CASSGPGLAGNQETQYF	TGTGCCAGCAGTGGACCGGGACTAGCGGGGAACCAAGAGACCCAGTACTTC
TRBV6-5	TRBJ2-7	NA	NA	CASSYFGSTHEQYF	TGTGCCAGCAGTTATTTTGGGAGTACCCACGAGCAGTACTTC